Listed below are T cell receptor beta chains from one sample, sequenced in a study of shared clonotypes between healthy human individuals. The table came from immunoSEQ multiplex PCR; TCRdb's copy has only in-frame clones and leaves some out. The sample records about 330,000 clones, about 74% being singletons. What was sequenced was memory CD4+ T cells sorted from blood. The receptors shown here come from a man in his thirties or forties in good health. Each CDR3 is given with its conserved first and last residue. A D gene is named only where the DNA matches it firmly. Expanded clones get a size class; other rows say once, few or many, or leave the size out.

v_call	j_call	cdr3_length	clone_size	d_call	cdr3_nt	cdr3_aa
TRBV27	TRBJ1-5	14	NA	NA	TGTGCCAGCAGTTTAAACAGGGGCAATCAGCCCCAGCATTTT	CASSLNRGNQPQHF
TRBV5-1	TRBJ2-7	13	NA	TRBD1	TGCGCCAGCAGCTTGGGACAGGGAAACGAGCAGTACTTC	CASSLGQGNEQYF
TRBV4-1	TRBJ2-7	19	NA	TRBD1	TGCGCCAGCAGCCAGACCCCGGGACAGGGGGACCCGAGCTCCTACGAGCAGTACTTC	CASSQTPGQGDPSSYEQYF
TRBV11-2	TRBJ2-3	15	few	NA	TGTGCCAGCAGCTTAGTATCACAGGGCACAGATACGCAGTATTTT	CASSLVSQGTDTQYF
TRBV6-6	TRBJ2-7	15	NA	TRBD2	TGTGCCAGCAGTTACGGCGGGAGGGGCTCCTACGAGCAGTACTTC	CASSYGGRGSYEQYF
TRBV29-1	TRBJ2-1	16	few	NA	TGCAGCGTTGAGTCGAGCACGGCGGCTCTATACAATGAGCAGTTCTTC	CSVESSTAALYNEQFF
TRBV28	TRBJ2-7	13	NA	NA	TGTGCCAGCAGTCGAGGGGGGACTTACGAGCAGTACTTC	CASSRGGTYEQYF
TRBV27	TRBJ2-7	14	few	TRBD1	TGTGCCAGCAGTTTAAAGGGGGCTCCCTACGAGCAGTACTTC	CASSLKGAPYEQYF
TRBV4-2	TRBJ2-7	15	NA	NA	TGTGCCAGCAGCCAAGATAGGCTAGGCAAAGGGGAGCAGTACTTC	CASSQDRLGKGEQYF
TRBV11-2	TRBJ2-7	13	NA	NA	TGTGCCAGCAGAAACCCCCGAACCTACGAGCAGTACTTC	CASRNPRTYEQYF
TRBV11-2	TRBJ2-3	14	NA	TRBD2	TGTGCCAGCAGCTTAATTCCTTACACGGGGGGGATAGATTTT	CASSLIPYTGGIDF
TRBV7-2	TRBJ2-2	15	NA	TRBD1	TGTGCCAGCAGTCTCGACAGGGATCTCGCCGGGGAGCTGTTTTTT	CASSLDRDLAGELFF
TRBV15	TRBJ1-5	15	few	NA	TGTGCCACCAGCAGACAACTACAGGGAGGGTTGCCCCAGCATTTT	CATSRQLQGGLPQHF
TRBV7-9	TRBJ1-2	13	NA	NA	TGTGCCAGCAGCCGCGTCGGGGGCTATGGCTACACCTTC	CASSRVGGYGYTF
TRBV6-5	TRBJ2-2	15	NA	NA	TGTGCCAGCGTCACCGACGGGACCTACACCGGGGAGCTGTTTTTT	CASVTDGTYTGELFF
TRBV28	TRBJ1-5	11	few	NA	TGTGCCAGCAGTTTTAATCAGCCCCAGCATTTT	CASSFNQPQHF
TRBV18	TRBJ1-1	13	many	NA	TGTGCCAGCTCACCACCGAGCGGGATTGTGGCTTTCTTT	CASSPPSGIVAFF